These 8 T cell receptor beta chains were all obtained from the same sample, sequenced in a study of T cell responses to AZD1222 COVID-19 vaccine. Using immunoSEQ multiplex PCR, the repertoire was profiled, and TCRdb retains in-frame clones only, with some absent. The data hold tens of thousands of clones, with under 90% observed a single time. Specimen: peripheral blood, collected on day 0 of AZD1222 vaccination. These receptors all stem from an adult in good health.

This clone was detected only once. The chain's CDR3 is CASSLGGGWRTDTQYF. DNA of the CDR3: TGTGCCAGCAGCTTGGGGGGGGGCTGGCGCACAGATACGCAGTATTTT. The chain is built from TRBV7-6 and TRBJ2-3; maybe TRBD2 (7 bases). This CDR3 has 16 amino acids. CDR1 is SGHVS and CDR2 is FNYEAQ in the germline V gene. V was pared by 3 bases and J by 1 base, with 14 bases between.

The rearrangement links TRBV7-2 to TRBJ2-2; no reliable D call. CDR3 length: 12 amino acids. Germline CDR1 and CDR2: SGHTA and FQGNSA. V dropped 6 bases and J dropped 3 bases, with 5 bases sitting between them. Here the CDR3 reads CASSYYTGELFF. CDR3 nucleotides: TGTGCCAGCAGTTACTACACCGGGGAGCTGTTTTTT.

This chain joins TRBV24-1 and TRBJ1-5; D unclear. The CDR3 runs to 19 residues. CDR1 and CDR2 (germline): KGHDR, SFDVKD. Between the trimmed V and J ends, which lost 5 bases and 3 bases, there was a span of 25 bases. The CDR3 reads CATSALLHPLVLSNQPQHF. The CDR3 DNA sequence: TGTGCCACCAGTGCCCTCCTTCATCCCCTGGTCCTATCCAATCAGCCCCAGCATTTT.

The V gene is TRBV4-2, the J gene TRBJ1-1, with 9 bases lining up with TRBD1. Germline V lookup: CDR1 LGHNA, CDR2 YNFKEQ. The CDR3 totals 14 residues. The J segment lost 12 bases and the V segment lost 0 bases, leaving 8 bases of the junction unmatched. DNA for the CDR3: TGTGCCAGCAGCCAAGATACCCGGGACAGGGTTCCTTTCTTT. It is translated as CASSQDTRDRVPFF.

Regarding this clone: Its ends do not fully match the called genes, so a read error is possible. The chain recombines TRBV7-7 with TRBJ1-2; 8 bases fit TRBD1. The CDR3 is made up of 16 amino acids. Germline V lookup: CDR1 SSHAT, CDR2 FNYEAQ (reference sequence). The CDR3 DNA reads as TGTGCTAGCAGCTTAGGTACAGGGGGGGCTAACTATGGCTACACCTTC. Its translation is CASSLGTGGANYGYTF.

The CDR3 bases are TGTGCCAGCAGCTCCCGCTCTCCGGGACACAGCAATCAGCCCCAGCATTTT. Its protein is CASSSRSPGHSNQPQHF. The chain is built from TRBV5-8 and TRBJ1-5, with D tentatively TRBD1 (6 bases). The CDR3 covers 17 residues. Between the trimmed V and J ends, which lost 3 bases and 1 base, there was a span of 17 bases. Germline loops: CDR1 SGHTS, CDR2 YDEGEE.

CDR3 DNA sequence: TGCAGTGCAAGGCAGGGAAACACCATATATTTT. Protein: CSARQGNTIYF. V is TRBV20-1 and J is TRBJ1-3; D remains unclear. CDR3 length: 11 residues. V gave up 6 bases and J gave up 4 bases, with 7 bases separating them. The germline V gene encodes CDR1 DFQATT and CDR2 SNEGSKA (reference sequence).

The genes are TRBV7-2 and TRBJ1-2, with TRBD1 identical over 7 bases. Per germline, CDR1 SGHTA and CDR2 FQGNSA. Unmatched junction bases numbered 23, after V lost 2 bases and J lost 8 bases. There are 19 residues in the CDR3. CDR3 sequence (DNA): TGTGCCAGCAGCTTAACTCCGACCCGACAGGGAAAGGGTGATGGGGGCTACACCTTC. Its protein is CASSLTPTRQGKGDGGYTF.